This T cell receptor (beta chain) was obtained from a study of blood T cell repertoires in COVID-19. In the study overall: The study drew acute and convalescent COVID-19 samples from the United States, Italy and Spain. From T cells, B-cell-depleted T cells, or PBMCs came the material, which was cDNA or gDNA.

V was shortened by 4 bases and J by 4 bases, with 20 bases between the two germline ends. CDR3 size: 17 residues. Per the germline V gene, CDR1 is MGHRA and CDR2 is YSYEKL. Produced via immunoSEQ multiplex PCR; TCRdb's table is partial and in-frame only. The sample records about 160,000 clones, roughly 93% being singletons. The receptor comes from a man aged 18-30 years with acute or convalescent COVID-19. The J gene is TRBJ1-5, the V gene TRBV4-1; D remains ambiguous. Source material: peripheral blood. The CDR3 loop reads CASSPLPGSGENQPQHF. In DNA, the CDR3 is TGCGCCAGCAGCCCCCTCCCCGGGTCCGGGGAAAATCAGCCCCAGCATTTT.